The clone carrying this T cell receptor (beta chain) has only one observation. The V gene's germline CDR1 is SEHNR and CDR2 FQNEAQ (reference sequence). This CDR3 contains 15 residues. These data are taken from a study of blood T cell repertoires in COVID-19. Clones were sequenced by immunoSEQ multiplex PCR, and TCRdb holds only the in-frame ones, with some missing. The data hold over 350,000 clones, with more than 75% observed a single time. Sequencing was performed on PBMCs or T cells enriched from blood (not recorded which). This clonotype originated in a woman between 50 and 59 years old who had recovered from COVID-19. The J gene is TRBJ1-6, the V gene TRBV7-9; no clear D. The CDR3 is CAYQDTSSYNSPLHF. The CDR3, as DNA: TGTGCTTACCAAGACACCAGCTCCTATAATTCACCCCTCCACTTT. Combining the CDR3 with reference TRBV7-9 and TRBJ1-6 gives the whole variable domain DTGVSQNPRHKITKRGQNVTFRCDPISEHNRLYWYRQTLGQGPEFLTYFQNEAQLEKSRLLSDRFSAERPKGSFSTLEIQRTEQGDSAMYLCAYQDTSSYNSPLHFGNGTRLTVT.